The clone carrying this T cell receptor beta chain was recorded once. Single viable CD3+CD4+CD8-CD45RO+ cells were sorted as the memory CD4+ T cells. Germline V lookup: CDR1 SGHTA, CDR2 FQGNSA. V was pared by 5 bases and J by 4 bases, with 9 bases between. This CDR3 comprises 13 residues. The data originate from a study of memory CD4+ T cells and cytomegalovirus serostatus. Method: immunoSEQ multiplex PCR; TCRdb's copy keeps in-frame clones and lacks some. The sample carries about 82,000 clones, over 80% recorded once. This chain links TRBV7-2 with TRBJ1-5; TRBD1 might be the D (6 bases). The sequenced material came from memory CD4+ T cells from blood. The TCR comes from an adult in good health and CMV-seronegative. The CDR3 is CASSQDRNQPQHF. The DNA of the CDR3 is TGTGCCAGCAGCCAAGACAGGAATCAGCCCCAGCATTTT.